The entry that follows covers one TCR beta chain sequence. The antigen is not known. The read is 3 residues too short to cover the CDR3 end, so that end is filled in from the germline J gene. This sample stems from a study of T cells in women clearing cervical HPV infection. Findings and limits, study-wide: TRBV6-7 relative abundance averaged roughly 0.099% in cases and about 0.17% in controls. Repertoire richness, not evenness, was significantly elevated in CIN3+ cases versus controls.

V trimming: 2 bases; J trimming: 5 bases; junction bases outside the gene matches: 7. The CDR3 spans 15 residues. CDR1 and CDR2 from the germline V gene are DFQATT and SNEGSKA (reference sequence). immunoSEQ multiplex PCR used an average of around 1,200 ng genomic DNA. Some clones are missing from TCRdb's copy, which holds only in-frame ones; the method was immunoSEQ multiplex PCR. This table holds 25,000 to 35,000 clones. The specimen sequenced was blood buffy coat. The chain has TRBV20-1 and TRBJ2-7; 12 bases agree with TRBD1. The TCR originated in a woman between 18 and 69 years old with a cervical HPV16 infection that either progressed to CIN3+ or cleared (not recorded which). This CDR3 is CSARLEGQGANEQYF. CDR3 DNA (partial): TGCAGTGCTAGATTGGAGGGACAGGGGGCTAACGAG.